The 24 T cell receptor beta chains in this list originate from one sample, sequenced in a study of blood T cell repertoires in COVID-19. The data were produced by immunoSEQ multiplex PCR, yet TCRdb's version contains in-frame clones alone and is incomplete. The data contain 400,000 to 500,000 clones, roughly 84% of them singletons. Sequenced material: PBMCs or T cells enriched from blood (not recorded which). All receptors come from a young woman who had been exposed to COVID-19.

In DNA, the CDR3 is TGTGCCAGCAGCGCCGGGACTAGCGGGGTTTCAGAGACCCAGTACTTC. Protein sequence: CASSAGTSGVSETQYF. The chain links TRBV9 to TRBJ2-5, with TRBD2 matching 13 bases. CDR3 size: 16 residues. V shed 3 bases and J 4 bases; nucleotides not matched to a gene: 6. Germline-derived CDR1 and CDR2 are SGDLS and YYNGEE. Combining the CDR3 with reference TRBV9 and TRBJ2-5 gives the whole variable domain DSGVTQTPKHLITATGQRVTLRCSPRSGDLSVYWYQQSLDQGLQFLIQYYNGEERAKGNILERFSAQQFPDLHSELNLSSLELGDSALYFCASSAGTSGVSETQYFGPGTRLLVL.

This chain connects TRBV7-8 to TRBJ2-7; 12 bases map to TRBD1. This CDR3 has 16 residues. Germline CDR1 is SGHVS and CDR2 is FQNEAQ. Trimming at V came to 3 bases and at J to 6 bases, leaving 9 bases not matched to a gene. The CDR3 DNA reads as TGTGCCAGCAGCTTCTACCGGGACAGGGGGCTTTTCGAGCAGTACTTC. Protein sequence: CASSFYRDRGLFEQYF.

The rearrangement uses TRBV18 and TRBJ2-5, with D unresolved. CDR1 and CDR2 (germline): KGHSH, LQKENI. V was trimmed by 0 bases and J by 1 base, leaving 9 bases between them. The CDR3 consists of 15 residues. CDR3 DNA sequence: TGTGCCAGCTCACCACCGAATGCGGTCCAAGAGACCCAGTACTTC. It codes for CASSPPNAVQETQYF.

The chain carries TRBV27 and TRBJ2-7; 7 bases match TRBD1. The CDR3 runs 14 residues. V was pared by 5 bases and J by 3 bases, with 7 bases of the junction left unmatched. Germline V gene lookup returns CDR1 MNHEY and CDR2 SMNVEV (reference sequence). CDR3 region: CASSRQGNYYEQYF. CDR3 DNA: TGTGCCAGCAGTCGACAGGGAAATTACTACGAGCAGTACTTC.

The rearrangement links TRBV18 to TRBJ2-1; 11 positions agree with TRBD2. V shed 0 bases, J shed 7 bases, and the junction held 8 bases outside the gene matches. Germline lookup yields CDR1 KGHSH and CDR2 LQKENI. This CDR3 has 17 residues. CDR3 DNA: TGTGCCAGCTCACCACCTAGCGGGGGGGCAAGAGAAAATGAGCAGTTCTTC. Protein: CASSPPSGGARENEQFF.

The CDR3, as DNA: TGTGCCAGCAGTATCGGCAGGGTTCACGAGCAGTACTTC. Translated, it gives CASSIGRVHEQYF. The V and J genes are TRBV25-1 and TRBJ2-7; D is possibly TRBD1 (5 bases). The CDR3 sequence is 13 residues long. Germline values: CDR1 MGHDK, CDR2 SYGVNS. V was trimmed by 5 bases and J by 5 bases, leaving 13 bases between them.

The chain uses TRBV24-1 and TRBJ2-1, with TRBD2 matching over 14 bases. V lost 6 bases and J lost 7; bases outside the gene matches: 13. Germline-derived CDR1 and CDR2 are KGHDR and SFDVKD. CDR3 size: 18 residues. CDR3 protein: CATSSRGSGTSGRNEQFF. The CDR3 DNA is TGTGCCACCAGTTCTCGAGGGTCCGGGACTAGCGGGAGAAATGAGCAGTTCTTC.

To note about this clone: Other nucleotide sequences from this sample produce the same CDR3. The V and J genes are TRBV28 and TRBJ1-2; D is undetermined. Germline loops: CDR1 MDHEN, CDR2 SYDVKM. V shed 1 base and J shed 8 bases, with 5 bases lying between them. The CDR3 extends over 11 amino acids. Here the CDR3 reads CASSLSLGYTF. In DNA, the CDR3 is TGTGCCAGCAGTTTATCGTTGGGCTACACCTTC.

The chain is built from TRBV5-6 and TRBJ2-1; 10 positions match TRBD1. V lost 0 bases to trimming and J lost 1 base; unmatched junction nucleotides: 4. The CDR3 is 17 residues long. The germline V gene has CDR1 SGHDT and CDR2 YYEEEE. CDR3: CASSLAGTGASYNEQFF. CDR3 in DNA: TGTGCCAGCAGCTTGGCAGGGACAGGGGCGTCCTACAATGAGCAGTTCTTC.

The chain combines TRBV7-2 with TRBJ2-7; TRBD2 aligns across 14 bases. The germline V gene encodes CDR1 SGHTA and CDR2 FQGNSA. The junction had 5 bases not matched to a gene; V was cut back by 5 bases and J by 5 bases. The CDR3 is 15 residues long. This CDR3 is CASSKRLAGGDEQYF. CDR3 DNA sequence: TGTGCCAGCAGCAAACGACTAGCGGGAGGGGACGAGCAGTACTTC.

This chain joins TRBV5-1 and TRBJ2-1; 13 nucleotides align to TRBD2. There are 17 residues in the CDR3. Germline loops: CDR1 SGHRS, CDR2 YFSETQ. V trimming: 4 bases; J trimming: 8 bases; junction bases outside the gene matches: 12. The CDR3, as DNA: TGCGCCAGCAGCCTCCAGCCCGGGACTAGCGGGATTCATGAGCAGTTCTTC. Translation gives CASSLQPGTSGIHEQFF.

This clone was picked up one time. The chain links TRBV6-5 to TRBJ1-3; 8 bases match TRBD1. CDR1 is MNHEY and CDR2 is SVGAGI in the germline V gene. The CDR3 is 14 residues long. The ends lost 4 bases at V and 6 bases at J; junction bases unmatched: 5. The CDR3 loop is CASSLGTGANTIYF. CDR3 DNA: TGTGCCAGCAGTTTGGGGACAGGCGCAAACACCATATATTTT.

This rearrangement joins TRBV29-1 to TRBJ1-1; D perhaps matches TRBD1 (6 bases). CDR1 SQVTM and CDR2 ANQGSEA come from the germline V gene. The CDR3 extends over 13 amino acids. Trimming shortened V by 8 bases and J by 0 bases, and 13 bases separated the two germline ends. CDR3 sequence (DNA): TGCAGCTTCCGGACAGCTATGAACACTGAAGCTTTCTTT. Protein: CSFRTAMNTEAFF.

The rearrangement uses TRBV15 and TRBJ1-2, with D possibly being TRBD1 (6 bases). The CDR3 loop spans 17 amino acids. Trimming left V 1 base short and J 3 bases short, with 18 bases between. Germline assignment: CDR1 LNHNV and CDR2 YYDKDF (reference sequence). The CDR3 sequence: CATSRGHWTATHYGYTF. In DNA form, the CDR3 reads TGTGCCACCAGCAGAGGTCATTGGACAGCTACACACTATGGCTACACCTTC.

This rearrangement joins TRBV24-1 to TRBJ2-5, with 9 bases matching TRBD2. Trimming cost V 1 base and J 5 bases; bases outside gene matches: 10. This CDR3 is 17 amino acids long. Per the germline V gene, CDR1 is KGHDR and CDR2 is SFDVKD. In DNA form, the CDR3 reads TGTGCCACCAGTGATTTACCGACTAGCGGCAATGGGGAGACCCAGTACTTC. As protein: CATSDLPTSGNGETQYF.

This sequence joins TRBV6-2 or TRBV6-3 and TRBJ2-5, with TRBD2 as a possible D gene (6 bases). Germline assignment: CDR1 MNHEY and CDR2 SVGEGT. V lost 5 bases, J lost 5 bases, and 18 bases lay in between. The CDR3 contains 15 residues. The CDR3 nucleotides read TGTGCCAGCAGTCCCCTGATAGGCGGGGAGGAGACCCAGTACTTC. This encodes CASSPLIGGEETQYF.

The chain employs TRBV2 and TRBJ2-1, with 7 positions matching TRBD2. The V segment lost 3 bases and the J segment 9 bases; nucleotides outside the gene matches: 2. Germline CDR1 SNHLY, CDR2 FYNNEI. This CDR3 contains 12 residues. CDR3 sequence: CASSDSGGEQFF. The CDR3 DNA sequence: TGTGCCAGCAGTGATTCGGGAGGTGAGCAGTTCTTC.

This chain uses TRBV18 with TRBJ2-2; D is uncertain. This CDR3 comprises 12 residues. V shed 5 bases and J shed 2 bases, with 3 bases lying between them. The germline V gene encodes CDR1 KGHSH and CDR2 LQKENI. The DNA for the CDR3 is TGTGCCAGCTCATCAAACACCGGGGAGCTGTTTTTT. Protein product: CASSSNTGELFF.

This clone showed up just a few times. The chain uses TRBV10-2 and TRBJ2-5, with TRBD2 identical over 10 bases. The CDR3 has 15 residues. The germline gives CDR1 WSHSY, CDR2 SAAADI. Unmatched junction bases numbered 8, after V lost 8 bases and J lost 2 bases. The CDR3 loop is CASGSAGGRQETQYF. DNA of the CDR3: TGCGCCAGCGGCTCAGCGGGAGGGAGGCAAGAGACCCAGTACTTC.

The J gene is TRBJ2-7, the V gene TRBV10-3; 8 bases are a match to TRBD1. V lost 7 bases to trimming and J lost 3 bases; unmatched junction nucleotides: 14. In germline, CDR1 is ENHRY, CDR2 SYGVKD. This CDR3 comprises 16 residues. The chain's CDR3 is CAINQQGGLAGYEQYF. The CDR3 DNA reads TGTGCCATCAATCAACAGGGGGGTCTTGCAGGCTACGAGCAGTACTTC.

The CDR3 region has the DNA TGTGCCAGCAGCCTCGGGACTAGCGATACCTACGAGCAGTACTTC. Amino acid sequence: CASSLGTSDTYEQYF. V and J are TRBV2 and TRBJ2-7; 10 nucleotides agree with TRBD2. The CDR3 covers 15 residues. The V and J ends lost 6 bases and 2 bases, in that order; junction bases with no gene match: 7. Germline CDR1 SNHLY, CDR2 FYNNEI.

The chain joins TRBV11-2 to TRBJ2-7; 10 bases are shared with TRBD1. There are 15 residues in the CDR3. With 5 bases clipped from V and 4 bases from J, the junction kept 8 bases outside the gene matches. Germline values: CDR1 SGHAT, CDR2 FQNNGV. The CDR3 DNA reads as TGTGCCAGCAGCGACACCGGGACAGGGGTTTACGAGCAGTACTTC. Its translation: CASSDTGTGVYEQYF.

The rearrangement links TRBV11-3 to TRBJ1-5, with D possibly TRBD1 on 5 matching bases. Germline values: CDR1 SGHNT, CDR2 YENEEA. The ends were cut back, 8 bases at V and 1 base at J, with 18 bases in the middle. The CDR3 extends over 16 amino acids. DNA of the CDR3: TGTGCCAGCCCCATGGGGCAGGTGAGGAGCAATCAGCCCCAGCATTTT. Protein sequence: CASPMGQVRSNQPQHF.

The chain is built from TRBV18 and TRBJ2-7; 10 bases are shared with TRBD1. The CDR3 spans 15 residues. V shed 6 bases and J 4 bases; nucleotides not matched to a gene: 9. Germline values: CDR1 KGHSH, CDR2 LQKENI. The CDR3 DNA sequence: TGTGCCAGCTCCACACAGGGACAGGGGAATTACGAGCAGTACTTC. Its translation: CASSTQGQGNYEQYF.